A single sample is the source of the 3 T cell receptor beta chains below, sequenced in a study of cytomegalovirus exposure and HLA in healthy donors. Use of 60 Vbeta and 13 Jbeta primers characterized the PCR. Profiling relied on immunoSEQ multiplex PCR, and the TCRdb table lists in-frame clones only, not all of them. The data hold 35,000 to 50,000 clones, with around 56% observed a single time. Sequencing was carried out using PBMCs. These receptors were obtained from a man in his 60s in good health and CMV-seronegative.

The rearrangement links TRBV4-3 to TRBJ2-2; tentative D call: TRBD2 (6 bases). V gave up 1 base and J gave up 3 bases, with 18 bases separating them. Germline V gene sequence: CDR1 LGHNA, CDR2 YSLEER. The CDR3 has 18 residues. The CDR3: CASSQGIVAGSYTGELFF. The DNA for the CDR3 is TGCGCCAGCAGCCAAGGCATAGTCGCGGGATCTTACACCGGGGAGCTGTTTTTT.

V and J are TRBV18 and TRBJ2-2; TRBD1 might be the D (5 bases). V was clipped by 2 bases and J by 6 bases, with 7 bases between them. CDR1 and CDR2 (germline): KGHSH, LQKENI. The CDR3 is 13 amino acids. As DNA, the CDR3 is TGTGCCAGCTCACCAGGGGCGCCCGGGGAGCTGTTTTTT. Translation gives CASSPGAPGELFF.

CDR3 bases: TGTGCCAGCAGGCGCGACAGGGGGCCCTACGAGCAGTACTTC. Its protein is CASRRDRGPYEQYF. The V call is TRBV28, the J call TRBJ2-7, with 10 nucleotides matching TRBD1. The germline gives CDR1 MDHEN, CDR2 SYDVKM. V lost 6 bases and J lost 2; bases outside the gene matches: 4. The CDR3 covers 14 residues.